This T cell receptor (beta chain) was obtained from a study of spatial heterogeneity in lung cancer. As for the study in general: Tumor regions showed TCR transcript counts that correlated strongly with a T cell module score from matched bulk RNA-seq. Findings and limits, study-wide: It was found that expanded intratumoral alpha and beta TCR counts tracked tumor mutation counts.

Specified time point: sample taken at primary tumor resection. The input material, whole RNA from tumor, nontumor lung or frozen PBMC, was sequenced unsorted. Individually, TCR cDNA molecules were each labelled with a unique molecular identifier. TCRdb redid the calling of the 5' RACE reads with MiXCR, one entry per CDR3 protein. The table includes some 2,700 distinct CDR3 sequences, 17% detected once. Germline V lookup: CDR1 LGHNA, CDR2 YSLEER. The CDR3 is 16 amino acids. V was trimmed by 0 bases and J by 8 bases, leaving 16 bases between them. About this clonotype itself: The antigen is unknown. Being off target in a library aimed at alpha chains, this beta chain has a size of little meaning.

The specimen comprised lung tumor tissue, sampled at surgery. The receptor comes from a male donor with early-stage non-small cell lung cancer. V is TRBV4-3 and J is TRBJ1-4; D uncertain. CDR3 sequence: CASSQDSAGIGEKLFF. The CDR3 DNA sequence: TGCGCCAGCAGCCAAGATTCAGCAGGTATTGGAGAAAAACTGTTTTTT.